The T cell receptor (beta chain) under discussion was sequenced for a study of blood T cells in healthy people across ages. A note on this clonotype: Its antigen is as yet unknown.

Staff drew 9 to 10 milliliters of peripheral blood from each donor. Per sample, extraction of total RNA gave at least 5.5 micrograms in every case. Study-wide findings and caveats: The study found TCR beta diversity correlated strongly with naive T cell percentage. When one million T cells were used, diversity estimates were thought to be underestimates.

Primed by a sample-barcoded 5' primer and a J-beta primer mix, a second PCR proceeded for about 6 to 12 cycles. TCRdb reprocessed the 5' RACE reads with MiXCR, giving one entry per CDR3 protein. The repertoire holds about 780,000 distinct CDR3 sequences, about 42% seen once, with 15% to 20% in the top ten. This clonotype was obtained from a man aged 80 or over in good health. Input material: blood.

Here the CDR3 DNA reads TGCGCCAGCAGCTTGGGTAGGGTGAGCTCCTACGAGCAGTACTTC. It codes for CASSLGRVSSYEQYF. This chain links TRBV5-1 with TRBJ2-7, with unresolved D. Looked up from germline, CDR1 is SGHRS and CDR2 is YFSETQ. CDR3 length: 15 residues. V gave up 0 bases and J gave up 0 bases, with 10 bases separating them.